This is a list of T cell receptor beta chains from one sample in a study of cytotoxic CD8 clonotypes in ibrutinib-treated CLL. Sequencing was performed with immunoSEQ multiplex PCR; in TCRdb, only in-frame clones are kept and a portion is missing. The repertoire consists of about 160,000 clones, with approximately 90% occurring once and the leading ten covering approximately 3%. The material sequenced was PBMCs, taken at disease progression, from a patient treated with ibrutinib. These receptors were taken from a human donor with chronic lymphocytic leukemia. CDR3s include the opening cysteine and the closing phenylalanine or tryptophan. Each record gives: V gene, J gene, D gene, CDR3 protein, CDR3 DNA. D genes are given only for firm matches.

TRBV15	TRBJ2-7	-	CATSRDLRGYEQYF	TGTGCCACCAGCAGAGATTTAAGGGGTTACGAGCAGTACTTC
TRBV7-2	TRBJ2-1	TRBD2	CASSLGSGSYNEQFF	TGTGCCAGCAGCTTAGGAAGCGGGAGCTACAATGAGCAGTTCTTC
TRBV18	TRBJ2-1	TRBD1	CASSRVGQGGEQFF	TGTGCCAGCTCACGAGTGGGACAGGGGGGGGAGCAGTTCTTC
TRBV9	TRBJ1-2	-	CASSVDVGNYGYTF	TGTGCCAGCAGCGTAGATGTAGGTAACTATGGCTACACCTTC
TRBV9	TRBJ2-2	TRBD1	CASGKGGRTGELFF	TGTGCCAGCGGAAAAGGGGGCCGCACCGGGGAGCTGTTTTTT
TRBV7-3	TRBJ2-3	TRBD2	CASSLGTSGTRADTQYF	TGTGCCAGCAGCCTCGGGACTAGCGGGACCCGCGCAGATACGCAGTATTTT
TRBV19	TRBJ2-5	TRBD2	CATRGAGGQETQYF	TGTGCCACGAGGGGAGCGGGAGGCCAAGAGACCCAGTACTTC
TRBV7-6	TRBJ2-1	-	CASSLSAAQEIYNEQFF	TGTGCCAGCAGCCTTAGTGCGGCACAAGAGATCTACAATGAGCAGTTCTTC
TRBV10-1	TRBJ2-3	-	CASSGGQPNQDTQYF	TGCGCCAGCAGCGGCGGACAGCCTAACCAAGATACGCAGTATTTT
TRBV5-1	TRBJ2-3	-	CASSQSTDTQYF	TGCGCCAGCAGCCAAAGCACAGATACGCAGTATTTT
TRBV29-1	TRBJ2-1	-	CSFGKGEYNEQFF	TGCAGCTTCGGGAAGGGCGAGTACAATGAGCAGTTCTTC